Presented here are 14 T cell receptor beta chains from one specimen sequenced in a study of cytomegalovirus exposure and HLA in healthy donors. The PCR made use of 60 Vbeta and 13 Jbeta primers. The repertoire was sequenced with immunoSEQ multiplex PCR; TCRdb's copy has only in-frame clones and lacks some. The repertoire has approximately 150,000 clones, roughly 81% of them found once; the top ten carry 4.8%. Material for sequencing was PBMCs. The receptors derive from a girl between 5 and 17 years old in good health and CMV-seropositive.

The V call is TRBV2, the J call TRBJ2-4; TRBD2 agrees at 8 bases. In germline, CDR1 is SNHLY, CDR2 FYNNEI. V gave up 4 bases and J gave up 1 base; unmatched junction bases: 6. This CDR3 contains 16 residues. The DNA of the CDR3 is TGTGCCAGCAGTGGAAACGGGGGGGAGGCCAAAAACATTCAGTACTTC. Translation: CASSGNGGEAKNIQYF.

The chain couples TRBV11-3 to TRBJ1-1, with D perhaps TRBD1 (6 bases). This CDR3 contains 17 residues. CDR1 SGHNT and CDR2 YENEEA come from the germline V gene. V lost 5 bases and J lost 1, with 20 bases in between. The CDR3 DNA reads as TGTGCCAGCAGCCCCAGGGCGGGGGGCATAACGAACACTGAAGCTTTCTTT. This codes for CASSPRAGGITNTEAFF. The entire variable domain, with the rest obtained from reference TRBV11-3 and TRBJ1-1, is as follows: EAGVVQSPRYKIIEKKQPVAFWCNPISGHNTLYWYLQNLGQGPELLIRYENEEAVDDSQLPKDRFSAERLKGVDSTLKIQPAELGDSAVYLCASSPRAGGITNTEAFFGQGTRLTVV.

In this sample, this clone turned up many times. Other DNA sequences in the same sample also yield this CDR3. This chain connects TRBV27 to TRBJ2-7, with 7 nucleotides matching TRBD1. The CDR3 extends over 14 amino acids. From germline, CDR1 is MNHEY and CDR2 SMNVEV (reference sequence). J was trimmed by 2 bases and V by 2 bases; bases with no gene match: 3. CDR3 in amino acids: CASSLGTETYEQYF. The CDR3 nucleotides read TGTGCCAGCAGTTTAGGGACAGAGACCTACGAGCAGTACTTC.

This chain connects TRBV27 to TRBJ1-2, with 7 bases lining up with TRBD1. From germline, CDR1 is MNHEY and CDR2 SMNVEV (reference sequence). The CDR3 spans 15 residues. The trim removed 5 bases at V and 7 bases at J, leaving 13 bases unmatched. The CDR3 bases are TGTGCCAGCAGTCTGACAGGGATAAAGCTACGTGGCTACACCTTC. Translating gives CASSLTGIKLRGYTF.

This clone was picked up a small number of times. V usage is TRBV19 and J usage is TRBJ1-1, with D maybe TRBD1 (5 bases). Per the germline V gene, CDR1 is LNHDA and CDR2 is SQIVND (reference sequence). Trimming stripped 5 bases from V and 1 base from J, with 23 bases between. The CDR3 length is 18 residues. The CDR3 bases are TGTGCCAGTAGTGCCCGGGGGACGGCCAGGATAGGGAACACTGAAGCTTTCTTT. Protein product: CASSARGTARIGNTEAFF.

The rearrangement uses TRBV19 and TRBJ2-7; 7 bases fit TRBD1. Germline CDR1 reads LNHDA; CDR2 reads SQIVND (reference sequence). The CDR3 runs 16 residues. The J segment lost 3 bases and the V segment lost 5 bases, leaving 13 bases of the junction unmatched. CDR3 nucleotide sequence: TGTGCCAGTAGTTCCCACAGGGGCCTCGCCCTCTACGAGCAGTACTTC. Translation: CASSSHRGLALYEQYF.

The chain carries TRBV7-3 and TRBJ1-1, with D perhaps TRBD1 (5 bases). The CDR3 spans 14 residues. CDR1 and CDR2 (germline): SGHTA, FQGTGA. The V end lost 4 bases, the J end lost 1 base, and 10 bases lay between the germline ends. CDR3 coding DNA: TGTGCCAGCAGCTCGGTGGGGGGGAACACTGAAGCTTTCTTT. This translates into CASSSVGGNTEAFF.

The gene calls are TRBV5-6 and TRBJ1-4, with 7 nucleotides matching TRBD1. Trimming at V came to 7 bases and at J to 3 bases, leaving 6 bases not matched to a gene. The germline V gene encodes CDR1 SGHDT and CDR2 YYEEEE. This CDR3 spans 14 amino acids. DNA of the CDR3: TGTGCCAGCGGACCGACAGGGCCTAATGAAAAACTGTTTTTT. This sequence encodes CASGPTGPNEKLFF.

The genes are TRBV6-1 and TRBJ2-7; 9 positions match TRBD2. V lost 4 bases, J lost 4 bases, and 8 bases stayed unmatched. The CDR3 sequence is 15 residues long. CDR1 MNHNS and CDR2 SASEGT come from the germline V gene. In nucleotides, the CDR3 is TGTGCCAGCAGTGGGGTAGCGGGGGCCTCGTACGAGCAGTACTTC. Protein product: CASSGVAGASYEQYF.

The chain employs TRBV6-6 and TRBJ2-3; the D is unclear. The V gene's germline CDR1 is MNHNY and CDR2 SVGAGI (reference sequence). This CDR3 is built from 15 residues. Trimming shortened V by 6 bases and J by 2 bases, and 15 bases separated the two germline ends. This CDR3 reads CASRSSPPHTDTQYF. CDR3 sequence (DNA): TGTGCCAGCAGAAGTAGTCCCCCCCACACAGATACGCAGTATTTT.

This clone was seen only a few times. V usage is TRBV16 and J usage is TRBJ1-5; 7 bases line up with TRBD1. The CDR3 is 16 amino acids. CDR1 is KGHSY, CDR2 FQNENV, per germline. V lost 4 bases, J lost 7 bases, and 13 bases stayed unmatched. CDR3 DNA sequence: TGTGCCAGCAGCCCCCCGACAGGGAAGAAGGGCCAGCCCCAGCATTTT. Translated: CASSPPTGKKGQPQHF.

The V gene is TRBV29-1, the J gene TRBJ2-5, with a tentative D call TRBD2 (6 bases). The tail of the sequence fits TRBJ2-7 better, so the J call may be wrong. Germline values: CDR1 SQVTM, CDR2 ANQGSEA. The length of the CDR3 is 14 residues. The DNA for the CDR3 is TGCAGCGTTGTCATGGGGAGGTACTCCTACGAGCAGTACTTC. It yields the protein CSVVMGRYSYEQYF.

The chain recombines TRBV11-2 with TRBJ1-4; D not resolved. Trimming left V 2 bases short and J 8 bases short, with 6 bases between. The CDR3 covers 12 residues. Germline CDR1 is SGHAT and CDR2 is FQNNGV. The CDR3 sequence is CASSLSKEKLFF. CDR3 DNA sequence: TGTGCCAGCAGCTTAAGCAAGGAAAAACTGTTTTTT.

This clone was recorded once. The J gene is TRBJ1-1, the V gene TRBV9; TRBD1 aligns across 8 bases. J lost 3 bases, V lost 4 bases, and 8 bases had no gene match. Germline lookup yields CDR1 SGDLS and CDR2 YYNGEE. CDR3 length: 15 residues. The DNA of the CDR3 is TGTGCCAGCAGCAACCGACAGGGGTCTCACACTGAAGCTTTCTTT. Its protein is CASSNRQGSHTEAFF.